Given below is one T cell receptor (beta chain) in context. Its specificity is not known. Germline CDR1 SGHNT, CDR2 YYREEE (reference sequence). The length of the CDR3 is 15 residues. J was trimmed by 4 bases and V by 1 base; bases with no gene match: 3. This record comes from a study of T cell responses to AZD1222 COVID-19 vaccine. Findings and limits, study-wide: Females made up more of the donors, who were largely white British, and clonal diversity may have come out too low. Researchers took repertoire samples only after the peak T cell response had come. Of spike-specific TCRs, nearly half reportedly target regions left unmutated in variants. Seropositive AZD1222 recipients at baseline numbered only six or seven.

Profiled with immunoSEQ multiplex PCR; TCRdb holds only in-frame clones, not every one. The sample lists 130,000 or so clones, 91% seen once, with 1.5% to 2% in the top ten. Material: peripheral blood, obtained 28 days after the second AZD1222 dose. This TCR came from an adult who received the AZD1222 COVID-19 vaccine. The chain has TRBV5-4 and TRBJ2-5; 11 bases fit TRBD2. CDR3 DNA sequence: TGTGCCAGCAGCTTGTACGGGACTAGCGGAGAGACCCAGTACTTC. It translates to CASSLYGTSGETQYF.